These T cell receptor beta chains were read from a single sample in a study of blood T cell repertoires in COVID-19. TCRdb's table, derived via immunoSEQ multiplex PCR, lists solely in-frame clones and lacks some. The sample consists of around 300,000 clones, about 88% of them appearing once. The sequencing input was PBMCs or T cells enriched from blood (not recorded which). All receptors derive from a woman aged 50 to 60 who had recovered from COVID-19. Both conserved end residues are part of each CDR3. A D gene is named only where the DNA matches it firmly. Part of the rows lack a size; the others show once, few, many or a class for expanded clones.

j_call	d_call	cdr3_length	v_call	clone_size	cdr3_aa	cdr3_nt
TRBJ1-1	NA	12	TRBV11-2	NA	CASSLDRVVAFF	TGTGCCAGCAGCTTGGATCGGGTGGTCGCTTTCTTT
TRBJ1-2	TRBD1	13	TRBV5-4	NA	CASSPGQALGYTF	TGTGCCAGCAGCCCCGGACAGGCGCTTGGCTACACCTTC
TRBJ2-7	TRBD2	15	TRBV5-6	NA	CASSLAAGEIYEQYF	TGTGCCAGCAGCTTGGCAGCGGGAGAAATCTACGAGCAGTACTTC
TRBJ2-2	NA	15	TRBV19	NA	CASSKLGSNTGELFF	TGTGCCAGTAGTAAACTAGGCTCGAACACCGGGGAGCTGTTTTTT
TRBJ2-1	NA	11	TRBV19	NA	CASSIANEQFF	TGTGCCAGTAGTATAGCGAATGAGCAGTTCTTC
TRBJ1-5	NA	14	TRBV5-6	once	CASSETGRNQPQHF	TGTGCCAGCAGCGAGACAGGAAGAAATCAGCCCCAGCATTTT
TRBJ2-1	NA	17	TRBV7-2	NA	CASSSLLGTSSYNEQFF	TGTGCCAGCAGCTCCCTCCTAGGAACGAGCTCCTACAATGAGCAGTTCTTC
TRBJ1-1	NA	14	TRBV18	NA	CASSTTATRTEAFF	TGTGCCAGCTCAACGACAGCGACGCGCACTGAAGCTTTCTTT
TRBJ2-3	TRBD2	14	TRBV30	NA	CAVGLAGNTDTQYF	TGTGCCGTCGGACTAGCGGGGAACACAGATACGCAGTATTTT
TRBJ2-7	TRBD2	14	TRBV4-3	NA	CASSPMGGSLEQYF	TGCGCCAGCAGCCCCATGGGCGGGAGTCTCGAGCAGTACTTC
TRBJ1-3	NA	16	TRBV7-9	NA	CASSWTALSSGNTIYF	TGTGCCAGCAGCTGGACAGCGCTGAGCTCTGGAAACACCATATATTTT
TRBJ2-5	NA	16	TRBV19	once	CASSIDVGRLQETQYF	TGTGCCAGTAGTATAGATGTCGGCAGACTCCAAGAGACCCAGTACTTC
TRBJ2-1	TRBD2	21	TRBV4-3	NA	CASSHPVGTSGHLSSYNEQFF	TGCGCCAGCAGCCATCCCGTCGGGACTAGCGGGCACTTGAGCTCCTACAATGAGCAGTTCTTC
TRBJ2-1	TRBD2	15	TRBV3-1/TRBV3-2	NA	CASSQDRPSGNEQFF	TGTGCCAGCAGCCAAGATAGGCCTAGCGGCAATGAGCAGTTCTTC
TRBJ1-5	TRBD1	13	TRBV12-3/TRBV12-4	NA	CASSLQGAQPQHF	TGTGCCAGCAGTCTACAGGGGGCTCAGCCCCAGCATTTT
TRBJ1-2	NA	15	TRBV7-2	NA	CASSPFREGILGYTF	TGTGCCAGCAGCCCTTTTCGGGAGGGTATCCTTGGCTACACCTTC
TRBJ2-1	NA	16	TRBV18	NA	CASSSGGQGFYNEQFF	TGTGCCAGCTCATCGGGCGGGCAGGGGTTCTACAATGAGCAGTTCTTC
TRBJ2-7	NA	11	TRBV25-1	NA	CASQAGNEQYF	TGTGCCAGCCAGGCGGGTAATGAGCAGTACTTC